The rows below give T cell receptor beta chains drawn from one sample of a study of cytomegalovirus exposure and HLA in healthy donors. The protocol was immunoSEQ multiplex PCR, while the TCRdb copy is restricted to in-frame clones and leaves out a portion. In the table there are a few hundred thousand clones, about 80% of which are singletons. Source material: PBMCs. The receptor source for this set is a woman aged 55-70 years in good health and CMV-seropositive. The CDR3 runs from the conserved cysteine through the conserved F or W. A D gene is named only where the DNA matches it firmly. A row's size may be missing; if present it is once, few, many or a size class.

CDR3 protein: CASSLVGGPEAFF
CDR3 DNA: TGTGCCAGCAGCTTAGTAGGTGGGCCTGAAGCTTTCTTT
J gene: TRBJ1-1
V gene: TRBV7-8
clone size: once
D gene: -

CDR3 protein: CASSVGQGAFQQYF
CDR3 DNA: TGTGCCAGTAGTGTCGGACAGGGTGCTTTTCAGCAGTACTTC
J gene: TRBJ2-5
V gene: TRBV19
clone size: -
D gene: TRBD1

CDR3 protein: CASRFATNEKLFF
CDR3 DNA: TGCGCCAGCAGATTCGCAACTAATGAAAAACTGTTTTTT
J gene: TRBJ1-4
V gene: TRBV5-1
clone size: -
D gene: -

CDR3 protein: CASSSATGDEQFF
CDR3 DNA: TGTGCCAGCAGTTCGGCCACAGGGGATGAGCAGTTCTTC
J gene: TRBJ2-1
V gene: TRBV6-7
clone size: -
D gene: TRBD1

CDR3 protein: CASSSPGGQYQETQYF
CDR3 DNA: TGTGCCAGCAGTTCGCCCGGAGGACAGTACCAAGAGACCCAGTACTTC
J gene: TRBJ2-5
V gene: TRBV7-6
clone size: -
D gene: -

CDR3 protein: CASSLDQDSPLHF
CDR3 DNA: TGTGCCAGCAGCTTGGATCAGGATTCACCCCTCCACTTT
J gene: TRBJ1-6
V gene: TRBV5-4
clone size: -
D gene: -

CDR3 protein: CASSLLSGRETQYF
CDR3 DNA: TGCGCCAGCAGCTTGCTGAGCGGCCGAGAGACCCAGTACTTC
J gene: TRBJ2-5
V gene: TRBV5-1
clone size: -
D gene: -

CDR3 protein: CASSSRTGGNTEAFF
CDR3 DNA: TGTGCCAGCAGCTCCCGGACAGGGGGGAACACTGAAGCTTTCTTT
J gene: TRBJ1-1
V gene: TRBV5-4
clone size: -
D gene: TRBD1

CDR3 protein: CAWSVIKGKAFF
CDR3 DNA: TGTGCCTGGAGTGTTATTAAGGGGAAAGCTTTCTTT
J gene: TRBJ1-1
V gene: TRBV30
clone size: -
D gene: -

CDR3 protein: CASSWGGTTFSTDTQYF
CDR3 DNA: TGTGCCAGTAGTTGGGGAGGGACTACTTTTAGCACAGATACGCAGTATTTT
J gene: TRBJ2-3
V gene: TRBV19
clone size: -
D gene: TRBD2

CDR3 protein: CASCLGGTNEQFF
CDR3 DNA: TGCGCCAGCTGTCTTGGAGGGACCAATGAGCAGTTCTTC
J gene: TRBJ2-1
V gene: TRBV5-1
clone size: -
D gene: -

CDR3 protein: CSVELQGRSYNEQFF
CDR3 DNA: TGCAGCGTTGAACTTCAGGGCCGCTCCTACAATGAGCAGTTCTTC
J gene: TRBJ2-1
V gene: TRBV29-1
clone size: -
D gene: -

CDR3 protein: CASRREAGGSYEQYF
CDR3 DNA: TGTGCCAGCAGAAGGGAGGCGGGAGGATCCTACGAGCAGTACTTC
J gene: TRBJ2-7
V gene: TRBV27
clone size: -
D gene: TRBD2

CDR3 protein: CASSWGGNTEAFF
CDR3 DNA: TGTGCCAGCAGCTGGGGGGGAAACACTGAAGCTTTCTTT
J gene: TRBJ1-1
V gene: TRBV7-3
clone size: -
D gene: -

CDR3 protein: CASSLGQGRGTEAFF
CDR3 DNA: TGTGCCAGCAGCTTGGGACAGGGGCGCGGTACTGAAGCTTTCTTT
J gene: TRBJ1-1
V gene: TRBV11-2
clone size: -
D gene: TRBD1

CDR3 protein: CASSVHSYEQYF
CDR3 DNA: TGTGCCAGCTCGGTTCACTCCTACGAGCAGTACTTC
J gene: TRBJ2-7
V gene: TRBV2
clone size: -
D gene: -

CDR3 protein: CALARGNTEAFF
CDR3 DNA: TGTGCCTTGGCGAGAGGGAACACTGAAGCTTTCTTT
J gene: TRBJ1-1
V gene: TRBV30
clone size: -
D gene: -

CDR3 protein: CASRRDTSTGGYTF
CDR3 DNA: TGTGCCAGCCGCCGGGACACCTCAACTGGTGGCTACACCTTC
J gene: TRBJ1-2
V gene: TRBV27
clone size: -
D gene: -

CDR3 protein: CASSLGGSGVQDTQYF
CDR3 DNA: TGTGCCAGCAGCCTCGGTGGTAGCGGGGTGCAAGATACGCAGTATTTT
J gene: TRBJ2-3
V gene: TRBV7-6
clone size: -
D gene: TRBD2

CDR3 protein: CASSLEQGYGNF
CDR3 DNA: TGTGCCAGCAGTTTAGAACAGGGCTACGGAAACTTC
J gene: TRBJ1-2
V gene: TRBV28
clone size: -
D gene: -

CDR3 protein: CASSTGQGDTDTQYF
CDR3 DNA: TGTGCCAGCAGCACGGGACAGGGGGACACAGATACGCAGTATTTT
J gene: TRBJ2-3
V gene: TRBV9
clone size: -
D gene: TRBD1

CDR3 protein: CASNGQGEETQYF
CDR3 DNA: TGCGCCAGCAACGGACAGGGTGAAGAGACCCAGTACTTC
J gene: TRBJ2-5
V gene: TRBV5-1
clone size: -
D gene: TRBD1

CDR3 protein: CASSLAGGVF
CDR3 DNA: TGTGCCAGCAGCTTAGCGGGGGGGGTCTTC
J gene: TRBJ2-1
V gene: TRBV7-2
clone size: few
D gene: TRBD2

CDR3 protein: CAWSVVGAREKLFF
CDR3 DNA: TGTGCCTGGAGTGTTGTGGGGGCACGAGAAAAACTGTTTTTT
J gene: TRBJ1-4
V gene: TRBV30
clone size: once
D gene: -

CDR3 protein: CASSPTGNDGYTF
CDR3 DNA: TGTGCCAGCTCACCGACAGGGAATGATGGCTACACCTTC
J gene: TRBJ1-2
V gene: TRBV18
clone size: -
D gene: TRBD1

CDR3 protein: CASSGAGHSGNTIYF
CDR3 DNA: TGTGCCAGCAGCGGAGCAGGGCACTCTGGAAACACCATATATTTT
J gene: TRBJ1-3
V gene: TRBV9
clone size: -
D gene: -

CDR3 protein: CASSLAGTNSGNTIYF
CDR3 DNA: TGCGCCAGCAGCTTGGCAGGAACGAACTCTGGAAACACCATATATTTT
J gene: TRBJ1-3
V gene: TRBV5-1
clone size: -
D gene: -

CDR3 protein: CASSQDRRDYTF
CDR3 DNA: TGCGCCAGCAGCCAAGATCGGAGGGATTACACCTTC
J gene: TRBJ1-2
V gene: TRBV4-1
clone size: -
D gene: -

CDR3 protein: CASSIGYGGTGANVLTF
CDR3 DNA: TGTGCCAGTAGTATCGGGTACGGGGGAACTGGGGCCAACGTCCTGACTTTC
J gene: TRBJ2-6
V gene: TRBV19
clone size: many
D gene: -

CDR3 protein: CASTSSGTSGDTQYF
CDR3 DNA: TGTGCCAGCACCTCTTCGGGGACTAGCGGAGATACGCAGTATTTT
J gene: TRBJ2-3
V gene: TRBV7-3
clone size: -
D gene: TRBD2

CDR3 protein: CASSFRTPGSGNTIYF
CDR3 DNA: TGCGCCAGCAGCTTTAGGACCCCGGGATCTGGAAACACCATATATTTT
J gene: TRBJ1-3
V gene: TRBV5-1
clone size: few
D gene: -

CDR3 protein: CASTRGLLSNQPQHF
CDR3 DNA: TGTGCCAGCACCCGAGGGCTCCTTAGCAATCAGCCCCAGCATTTT
J gene: TRBJ1-5
V gene: TRBV7-8
clone size: few
D gene: -

CDR3 protein: CASSKQGGEETQYF
CDR3 DNA: TGCGCCAGCAGCAAACAGGGGGGGGAAGAGACCCAGTACTTC
J gene: TRBJ2-5
V gene: TRBV5-1
clone size: -
D gene: -

CDR3 protein: CAWDGGSYNEQFF
CDR3 DNA: TGTGCCTGGGACGGGGGCTCCTACAATGAGCAGTTCTTC
J gene: TRBJ2-1
V gene: TRBV30
clone size: few
D gene: -

CDR3 protein: CASMGGREQYF
CDR3 DNA: TGTGCCAGCATGGGCGGGCGCGAGCAGTACTTC
J gene: TRBJ2-7
V gene: TRBV7-2
clone size: -
D gene: -

CDR3 protein: CASRSSGRLETQYF
CDR3 DNA: TGTGCCAGTAGGTCTAGCGGGAGATTGGAGACCCAGTACTTC
J gene: TRBJ2-5
V gene: TRBV19
clone size: -
D gene: TRBD2

CDR3 protein: CASSAYLGGEQFF
CDR3 DNA: TGTGCCAGCAGCGCCTACCTGGGGGGTGAGCAGTTCTTC
J gene: TRBJ2-1
V gene: TRBV7-6
clone size: -
D gene: -

CDR3 protein: CAWSVRTQGVYGYTF
CDR3 DNA: TGTGCCTGGAGTGTAAGGACTCAGGGGGTCTATGGCTACACCTTC
J gene: TRBJ1-2
V gene: TRBV30
clone size: -
D gene: TRBD1

CDR3 protein: CASSYHEGFTYEQYF
CDR3 DNA: TGTGCCAGCAGTTACCATGAGGGTTTTACCTACGAGCAGTACTTC
J gene: TRBJ2-7
V gene: TRBV6-5
clone size: -
D gene: -

CDR3 protein: CASSDNSVIGGRYNEQFF
CDR3 DNA: TGTGCCAGCAGCGATAATAGCGTTATAGGAGGGAGGTACAATGAGCAGTTCTTC
J gene: TRBJ2-1
V gene: TRBV7-2
clone size: -
D gene: -